These 15 T cell receptor beta chains were sequenced from one sample in a study of CD8+CD57+ T cells in acquired aplastic anemia. CD8+CD57+ cell expansion, shown by flow cytometry, had occurred in the patients selected for sequencing. Genomic DNA templated the TCR beta VDJ and CDR3 profiling. Each CDR3 protein gets one entry after TCRdb re-called the reads with MiXCR. Of some 180,000 distinct CDR3 sequences listed, 45% to 60% were seen once; the top ten hold roughly 13%. Sequenced sample: sorted CD4+, CD8+, or CD8+CD57+ T cells (not recorded which) from PBMCs. The receptors were gathered from a human donor with aplastic anemia.

This clonotype was found many times. A much larger clone sits a single nucleotide away, making a read error possible. This rearrangement joins TRBV10-3 to TRBJ1-2; D is uncertain. The CDR3 extends over 15 amino acids. Germline V gives CDR1 ENHRY, CDR2 SYGVKD. V was trimmed by 3 bases and J by 3 bases, leaving 14 bases between them. CDR3 loop: CAISDRQGGDYGYTF. In DNA, the CDR3 is TGTGCCATCAGTGACAGGCAAGGAGGAGACTATGGCTACACCTTC.

There are a few counts of this clonotype. The V gene is TRBV2, the J gene TRBJ1-1; TRBD1 agrees at 8 bases. The CDR3 consists of 14 residues. Germline trimming cut 7 bases from V and 1 base from J; bases unmatched to any gene: 5. Germline-derived CDR1 and CDR2 are SNHLY and FYNNEI. CDR3 sequence reads: CASNSGTGNTEAFF. The CDR3 DNA follows: TGTGCCAGCAACTCCGGGACAGGGAACACTGAAGCTTTCTTT. The entire variable domain, with the rest obtained from reference TRBV2 and TRBJ1-1, is as follows: EPEVTQTPSHQVTQMGQEVILRCVPISNHLYFYWYRQILGQKVEFLVSFYNNEISEKSEIFDDQFSVERPDGSNFTLKIRSTKLEDSAMYFCASNSGTGNTEAFFGQGTRLTVV.

The genes are TRBV9 and TRBJ1-2; 10 nucleotides agree with TRBD1. With 0 bases clipped from V and 6 bases from J, the junction kept 11 bases outside the gene matches. This CDR3 is built from 17 residues. Germline CDR1 and CDR2: SGDLS and YYNGEE. CDR3 loop: CASSVDRWGTGADGYTF. The CDR3 nucleotides are TGTGCCAGCAGCGTAGATCGTTGGGGGACAGGGGCGGATGGCTACACCTTC.

This clonotype was seen many times. V is TRBV5-5 and J is TRBJ1-4, with unresolved D. Trimming took 0 bases from V and 4 from J, leaving 4 bases between them. The CDR3 contains 13 residues. Germline V gives CDR1 SGHKS, CDR2 YYEKEE (reference sequence). This CDR3 is CASSLGINEKLFF. CDR3 DNA sequence: TGTGCCAGCAGCTTGGGTATTAATGAAAAACTGTTTTTT.

This clonotype was counted many times. In nucleotides, the CDR3 is TGTGCCAGCAGTCGGACAGGGAGCAATCAGCCCCAGCATTTT. The encoded protein is CASSRTGSNQPQHF. This chain uses TRBV12-3 or TRBV12-4 with TRBJ1-5; TRBD1 aligns across 8 bases. The CDR3 consists of 14 residues. Trimming took 5 bases from V and 1 from J; bases not matched to a gene: 1.

The V gene is TRBV16, the J gene TRBJ1-3; D not resolved. The CDR3 is 14 amino acids. CDR1 and CDR2 (germline): KGHSY, FQNENV. V lost 5 bases, J lost 4 bases, and 12 bases lay in between. The CDR3 nucleotides read TGTGCCAGCAGCAATGAATACCAGGGAAACACCATATATTTT. It yields the protein CASSNEYQGNTIYF.

As regards this clonotype: A single base separates this from a much larger clone, so it may be a read error. This CDR3 is missing its conserved last phenylalanine or tryptophan, likely due to a read error. The rearrangement joins TRBV11-2 to TRBJ2-3, with TRBD2 matching 11 bases. V shed 4 bases, J shed 5 bases, and the junction held 5 bases outside the gene matches. Germline assignment: CDR1 SGHAT and CDR2 FQNNGV. CDR3 size: 15 residues. The CDR3 loop is CASSSLAGGGDTQYL. CDR3 in DNA: TGTGCCAGCAGCTCTCTAGCGGGGGGTGGAGATACGCAGTATCTT.

The chain uses TRBV5-1 and TRBJ1-1, with D possibly being TRBD1 (6 bases). Germline V gene sequence: CDR1 SGHRS, CDR2 YFSETQ. The CDR3 has 13 amino acids. V was cut by 4 bases and J by 6 bases, with 13 bases left in between. CDR3 DNA sequence: TGCGCCAGCAGCGCCACGGGGGCCCCTGAAGCTTTCTTT. Translating gives CASSATGAPEAFF.

This rearrangement joins TRBV2 to TRBJ1-2; weak D call: TRBD1 (6 bases). This CDR3 is 12 amino acids long. Between the trimmed V and J ends, which lost 6 bases and 12 bases, there was a span of 17 bases. Germline assignment: CDR1 SNHLY and CDR2 FYNNEI. CDR3 DNA sequence: TGTGCCAGCAGCCCAGCCGGGGGCAAGGACACCTTC. Protein sequence: CASSPAGGKDTF.

This clonotype was recorded at least ten times. The rearrangement joins TRBV28 to TRBJ2-7; TRBD1 matches 8 bases. Germline CDR1 and CDR2: MDHEN and SYDVKM. The J segment lost 2 bases and the V segment lost 4 bases, leaving 4 bases of the junction unmatched. The CDR3 sequence is 14 residues long. DNA of the CDR3: TGTGCCAGCAGTTCTGGACAGGGCACCTACGAGCAGTACTTC. As protein: CASSSGQGTYEQYF.

V gene TRBV10-1 combines with J gene TRBJ2-1; D unresolved. The length of the CDR3 is 12 residues. Germline V lookup: CDR1 WNHNN, CDR2 SYGVQD (reference sequence). Trimming shortened V by 0 bases and J by 3 bases, and 0 bases separated the two germline ends. The CDR3 reads CASSESYNEQFF. The CDR3 nucleotides are TGCGCCAGCAGTGAGTCCTACAATGAGCAGTTCTTC.

This clonotype was found many times. The chain employs TRBV11-3 and TRBJ1-5, with 8 nucleotides matching TRBD1. After removal of 0 bases from V and 11 bases from J, the junction contained 3 bases not matched to a gene. Germline V gene data show CDR1 as SGHNT and CDR2 as YENEEA. The CDR3 runs to 13 residues. The CDR3 loop is CASSLDQTGAQHF. The CDR3 nucleotides read TGTGCCAGCAGCTTAGATCAGACAGGGGCCCAGCATTTT.

This clonotype showed up many times. The rearrangement joins TRBV25-1 to TRBJ2-7; tentatively, D is TRBD1 or TRBD2 (5 bases each). The CDR3 extends over 12 amino acids. Trimming stripped 6 bases from V and 4 bases from J, with 10 bases between. CDR1 MGHDK and CDR2 SYGVNS come from the germline V gene. CDR3 protein: CASRRDEYEQYF. Here the CDR3 DNA reads TGTGCCAGCAGAAGGGACGAATACGAGCAGTACTTC.

This chain links TRBV20-1 with TRBJ1-1; D ambiguous. CDR3 length: 13 amino acids. Germline V lookup: CDR1 DFQATT, CDR2 SNEGSKA (reference sequence). V lost 7 bases, J lost 0 bases, and 12 bases lay in between. The CDR3 nucleotides read TGCAGTGTTGGTCTGGGGTTGAACACTGAAGCTTTCTTT. It specifies CSVGLGLNTEAFF.

As concerns this clonotype: This is likely a read error, given that the CDR3 carries no conserved phenylalanine or tryptophan at its end. The J gene is TRBJ2-3, the V gene TRBV11-2; no firm D call. This CDR3 comprises 12 residues. Trimming shortened V by 5 bases and J by 2 bases, and 5 bases separated the two germline ends. Germline CDR1 and CDR2: SGHAT and FQNNGV. The CDR3 here is CASSPHTDTQYL. Written as DNA, the CDR3 is TGTGCCAGCAGCCCGCACACAGATACGCAGTATCTT.